Below, 31 T cell receptor beta chains from the same sample are listed, as sequenced in a study of CD8 T cell repertoires and HIV-1 epitope variants. For these receptors, no antigen is known. Clones were read by immunoSEQ multiplex PCR, and TCRdb kept only the in-frame ones, dropping some. The data hold around 4,400 clones, with 55% to 70% observed a single time. Sequencing input: cultured CD8+ T cells derived from PBMCs. Receptors were obtained from a male donor with HIV.

The J gene is TRBJ2-2, the V gene TRBV23-1; 15 bases map to TRBD2. TRBV23-1 is flagged as an ORF with uncertain function. J gave up 9 bases and V 2 bases, and 7 bases lay outside the gene matches. The CDR3 consists of 17 residues. This CDR3 reads CASSQGTSGRIGRELFF. Written as DNA, the CDR3 is TGCGCCAGCAGTCAAGGGACTAGCGGGAGGATTGGCCGGGAGCTGTTTTTT.

V usage is TRBV5-4 and J usage is TRBJ2-2, with a tentative D call TRBD1 (7 bases). CDR3 size: 16 residues. Per germline, CDR1 SGHNT and CDR2 YYREEE (reference sequence). Trimming stripped 0 bases from V and 4 bases from J, with 13 bases between. CDR3 DNA: TGTGCCAGCAGCTTGGCACGGAGGGGGCGCACCGGGGAGCTGTTTTTT. The encoded protein is CASSLARRGRTGELFF. Full variable domain (outside the CDR3, taken from reference TRBV5-4 and TRBJ2-2): ETGVTQSPTHLIKTRGQQVTLRCSSQSGHNTVSWYQQALGQGPQFIFQYYREEENGRGNFPPRFSGLQFPNYSSELNVNALELDDSALYLCASSLARRGRTGELFFGEGSRLTVL.

This clone has just one count. The V gene is TRBV4-3, the J gene TRBJ1-1, with a tentative D call TRBD1 (6 bases). V shed 1 base and J shed 6 bases, with 21 bases lying between them. The germline V gene has CDR1 LGHNA and CDR2 YSLEER. The CDR3 runs to 17 residues. The CDR3 loop is CASSQVRGFVVYAEAFF. The CDR3 DNA reads as TGCGCCAGCAGCCAAGTGAGGGGGTTTGTAGTTTACGCTGAAGCTTTCTTT.

The V call is TRBV13, the J call TRBJ2-7; D is ambiguous. From germline, CDR1 is PRHDT and CDR2 FYEKMQ (reference sequence). This CDR3 is 14 amino acids long. The V gene lost 6 bases and the J gene lost 2 bases, with 14 bases spanning the gap. CDR3: CASSSDVSAYEQYF. CDR3 DNA: TGTGCCAGCAGTTCAGATGTCTCGGCCTACGAGCAGTACTTC.

The CDR3 loop is CASSLEAGQFYEQYF. The CDR3 DNA follows: TGTGCCAGCAGCTTAGAGGCCGGACAGTTCTACGAGCAGTACTTC. The chain recombines TRBV7-6 with TRBJ2-7, with D maybe TRBD1 (6 bases). CDR3 length equals 15 residues. CDR1 is SGHVS and CDR2 is FNYEAQ in the germline V gene. Trimming took 1 base from V and 3 from J, leaving 13 bases between them.

The rearrangement joins TRBV28 to TRBJ2-1; 7 bases match TRBD2. Germline values: CDR1 MDHEN, CDR2 SYDVKM. Unmatched junction bases numbered 15, after V lost 4 bases and J lost 9 bases. This CDR3 has 16 amino acids. The CDR3 nucleotides are TGTGCCAGCAGTTCCGAGGGGTCGGGAGGATCAGGTGAGCAGTTCTTC. Protein: CASSSEGSGGSGEQFF. Drawing the rest from reference TRBV28 and TRBJ2-1, the complete variable domain is DVKVTQSSRYLVKRTGEKVFLECVQDMDHENMFWYRQDPGLGLRLIYFSYDVKMKEKGDIPEGYSVSREKKERFSLILESASTNQTSMYLCASSSEGSGGSGEQFFGPGTRLTVL.

This clone appeared a few times. V and J are TRBV9 and TRBJ1-5; no firm D call. Trimming removed 1 base at V and 10 bases at J, with 15 bases between. Germline V CDR1 and CDR2: SGDLS, YYNGEE. CDR3 length: 14 amino acids. CDR3 region: CASSVNGGFGPQHF. The CDR3 nucleotides are TGTGCCAGCAGCGTAAATGGTGGGTTCGGTCCCCAGCATTTT.

The rearrangement uses TRBV4-2 and TRBJ2-5; TRBD1 might be the D (5 bases). Germline V gene sequence: CDR1 LGHNA, CDR2 YNFKEQ. V lost 2 bases and J 5 bases, leaving 9 bases between the germline ends. This CDR3 has 13 amino acids. The CDR3 nucleotides read TGTGCCAGCAGCCAACAGGGATCGGAGACCCAGTACTTC. Amino acids: CASSQQGSETQYF.

This chain connects TRBV6-6 to TRBJ1-2, with 7 bases aligning to TRBD1. The CDR3 has 14 residues. Per germline, CDR1 MNHNY and CDR2 SVGAGI (reference sequence). The trim removed 6 bases at V and 6 bases at J, leaving 10 bases unmatched. The CDR3 nucleotides read TGTGCCAGCAGCCCTCAAGGGGGCGCGGATGGCTACACCTTC. The encoded protein is CASSPQGGADGYTF.

The chain employs TRBV16 and TRBJ2-7; TRBD2 aligns across 8 bases. V was clipped by 4 bases and J by 3 bases; unmatched bases: 2. The CDR3 loop spans 13 amino acids. Looked up from germline, CDR1 is KGHSY and CDR2 is FQNENV. This chain's CDR3 is CASSPGGDYEQYF. Here the CDR3 DNA reads TGTGCCAGCAGCCCGGGGGGGGACTACGAGCAGTACTTC.

This chain connects TRBV6-6 to TRBJ2-4; D is undetermined. CDR3 size: 15 residues. Germline CDR1 is MNHNY and CDR2 is SVGAGI (reference sequence). Trimming took off 4 bases at V and 1 base at J, with 11 bases between the two ends. CDR3 sequence (DNA): TGTGCCAGCAGTTCCCCCGATAGGGCCAAAAACATTCAGTACTTC. Its protein product is CASSSPDRAKNIQYF.

This clone was detected only once. This sequence joins TRBV9 and TRBJ2-2; D possibly corresponds to TRBD2 (6 bases). Deletions cut 4 bases from V and 10 bases from J, with 14 bases between. The length of the CDR3 is 13 residues. The germline V gene encodes CDR1 SGDLS and CDR2 YYNGEE. CDR3 region: CASSPLGEEELFF. The CDR3 region has the DNA TGTGCCAGCAGCCCTCTTGGGGAGGAGGAGCTGTTTTTT.

The chain recombines TRBV27 with TRBJ2-1; the D call may be TRBD1 or TRBD2 (6 bases each). The CDR3 has 15 residues. In germline, CDR1 is MNHEY, CDR2 SMNVEV (reference sequence). V shed 1 base and J shed 6 bases, with 13 bases lying between them. The CDR3 bases are TGTGCCAGCAGTTTATGGGGGGCCGGGGGCAATGAGCAGTTCTTC. It encodes CASSLWGAGGNEQFF.

This clone has a handful of counts. The V and J genes are TRBV7-9 and TRBJ2-1; 10 bases match TRBD2. Germline values: CDR1 SEHNR, CDR2 FQNEAQ (reference sequence). Losses at the gene ends were 2 bases for V and 0 bases for J; bases not matched to a gene: 4. The CDR3 extends over 17 amino acids. The CDR3 sequence is CASSLIAGGGSYNEQFF. In DNA form, the CDR3 reads TGTGCCAGCAGCTTAATAGCGGGGGGTGGCTCCTACAATGAGCAGTTCTTC.

This clone was observed a single time. The rearrangement links TRBV7-9 to TRBJ2-6, with D perhaps matching TRBD2 (7 bases). Germline lookup yields CDR1 SEHNR and CDR2 FQNEAQ (reference sequence). The CDR3 length is 17 residues. Trimming left V 4 bases short and J 3 bases short, with 16 bases between. CDR3 nucleotide sequence: TGTGCCAGCAGCTCAGGACGGGGGGCGGATGGGGCCAACGTCCTGACTTTC. As protein: CASSSGRGADGANVLTF.

The chain uses TRBV6-5 and TRBJ1-1; D uncertain. Germline V CDR1 and CDR2: MNHEY, SVGAGI. The CDR3 covers 14 residues. V lost 2 bases, J lost 0 bases, and 7 bases lay in between. The CDR3 nucleotides are TGTGCCAGCAGTTACAGGGAAATGAACACTGAAGCTTTCTTT. Translating it yields CASSYREMNTEAFF.

The gene calls are TRBV28 and TRBJ2-3; 12 nucleotides align to TRBD2. J was trimmed by 2 bases and V by 4 bases; bases with no gene match: 13. Germline lookup yields CDR1 MDHEN and CDR2 SYDVKM. The CDR3 totals 19 residues. The CDR3 is CASSSSTSGGLYLTDTQYF. The DNA of the CDR3 is TGTGCCAGCAGTTCCTCGACTAGCGGGGGCCTCTACCTCACAGATACGCAGTATTTT.

To note about this clone: One junction end does not reproduce the germline sequence, and a read error may be involved. The chain employs TRBV13 and TRBJ1-1, with 8 bases aligning to TRBD1. This CDR3 region has 14 residues. Germline V CDR1 and CDR2: PRHDT, FYEKMQ (reference sequence). For the CDR3, the DNA is TGTGCCAGCAGCGTAGGGACAGGGAACACTGAAGCTTTCTTT. Encoded protein: CASSVGTGNTEAFF.

The V and J genes are TRBV7-6 and TRBJ2-2, with TRBD2 matching 12 bases. The germline V gene encodes CDR1 SGHVS and CDR2 FNYEAQ. The trim removed 4 bases at V and 9 bases at J, leaving 15 bases unmatched. The CDR3 has 18 residues. The CDR3 DNA reads TGTGCCAGCAGCTCCCCGGCCCGATGGACTAGCGGGATCAGGGAGCTGTTTTTT. Translated, it gives CASSSPARWTSGIRELFF.

The chain couples TRBV2 to TRBJ2-7, with D possibly matching TRBD2 (5 bases). The ends were cut back, 6 bases at V and 0 bases at J, with 9 bases in the middle. CDR3 length equals 13 residues. Germline V CDR1 and CDR2: SNHLY, FYNNEI. CDR3 sequence: CASRKRSSYEQYF. In DNA, the CDR3 is TGTGCCAGCAGAAAGCGGTCCTCCTACGAGCAGTACTTC.

There are a few counts of this clone. The chain combines TRBV25-1 with TRBJ1-5; 8 nucleotides align to TRBD1. Trimming cost V 2 bases and J 2 bases; bases outside gene matches: 2. The CDR3 length is 15 residues. CDR1 is MGHDK and CDR2 is SYGVNS in the germline V gene. The chain's CDR3 is CASSEATGGNQPQHF. The CDR3 DNA is TGTGCCAGCAGTGAAGCGACAGGGGGCAATCAGCCCCAGCATTTT.

In its sample, this clone was seen once. The chain has TRBV5-6 and TRBJ2-1; 11 bases are shared with TRBD2. J gave up 6 bases and V 6 bases, and 5 bases lay outside the gene matches. Germline CDR1 SGHDT, CDR2 YYEEEE. The CDR3 runs 14 residues. In nucleotides, the CDR3 is TGTGCCAGCACCTATAGCGGGGGGGCCAATGAGCAGTTCTTC. Translating gives CASTYSGGANEQFF.

In regard to this clone: One junction end does not reproduce the germline sequence, and a read error may be involved. V gene TRBV27 combines with J gene TRBJ1-6; TRBD1 agrees at 10 bases. The CDR3 is 15 residues long. Germline V lookup: CDR1 MNHEY, CDR2 SMNVEV (reference sequence). CDR3 sequence (DNA): TGTGCCAGCGGTTTATCCGGGACAGGGGTTTCACCCCTCCACTTT. This gives the protein CASGLSGTGVSPLHF.

The chain uses TRBV5-4 and TRBJ2-1; 16 bases fit TRBD2. The CDR3 sequence is 17 residues long. V shed 3 bases, J shed 9 bases, and the junction held 9 bases outside the gene matches. Germline V gene sequence: CDR1 SGHNT, CDR2 YYREEE (reference sequence). In nucleotides, the CDR3 is TGTGCCAGCAGCTCCCTGGGCGGGACTAGCGGGAGGGTTGAGCAGTTCTTC. Translating gives CASSSLGGTSGRVEQFF.

This clone was seen more than once but under ten times. J is TRBJ1-5 and V is TRBV6-5; 8 nucleotides align to TRBD1. V gave up 10 bases and J gave up 2 bases; unmatched junction bases: 7. CDR1 is MNHEY and CDR2 is SVGAGI in the germline V gene. CDR3 length equals 14 residues. CDR3 sequence: CATSGGVRNQPQHF. CDR3 DNA: TGTGCCACATCAGGGGGCGTTCGCAATCAGCCCCAGCATTTT.

This clone showed up just once. This chain links TRBV25-1 with TRBJ2-3; weak D call: TRBD2 (5 bases). Trimming stripped 1 base from V and 5 bases from J, with 16 bases between. The CDR3 covers 16 residues. Germline V gene lookup returns CDR1 MGHDK and CDR2 SYGVNS. The CDR3 coding sequence is TGTGCCAGCAGTGAATCGCTCAACCCGCGGGTAGATACGCAGTATTTT. It yields the protein CASSESLNPRVDTQYF. Full variable domain (remainder filled in from reference TRBV25-1 and TRBJ2-3): EADIYQTPRYLVIGTGKKITLECSQTMGHDKMYWYQQDPGMELHLIHYSYGVNSTEKGDLSSESTVSRIRTEHFPLTLESARPSHTSQYLCASSESLNPRVDTQYFGPGTRLTVL.

The table lists this clone with a few counts. The chain recombines TRBV27 with TRBJ1-5; D is unclear. Germline V lookup: CDR1 MNHEY, CDR2 SMNVEV (reference sequence). The CDR3 is 15 residues long. Trimming removed 2 bases at V and 0 bases at J, with 8 bases between. The CDR3: CASSLDGDSNQPQHF. The CDR3 DNA is TGTGCCAGCAGTTTAGACGGAGATAGCAATCAGCCCCAGCATTTT.

The chain has TRBV5-5 and TRBJ2-7; D is possibly TRBD2 (6 bases). The CDR3 sequence is 14 residues long. Germline V lookup: CDR1 SGHKS, CDR2 YYEKEE (reference sequence). V was trimmed by 3 bases and J by 2 bases, leaving 12 bases between them. DNA of the CDR3: TGTGCCAGCAGCTGGGGGGTCGGACCCTACGAGCAGTACTTC. This sequence encodes CASSWGVGPYEQYF.

The rearrangement joins TRBV5-4 to TRBJ2-7; D is undetermined. Germline V gives CDR1 SGHNT, CDR2 YYREEE (reference sequence). Trimming pared 4 bases from V and 2 bases from J, leaving 13 bases between. The length of the CDR3 is 14 residues. Here the CDR3 DNA reads TGTGCCAGCAGCCCGCCGGGCCTTACCTACGAGCAGTACTTC. Translation: CASSPPGLTYEQYF.

In its sample, this clone was seen a few times. The gene calls are TRBV7-9 and TRBJ2-7, with 11 bases lining up with TRBD2. Germline loops: CDR1 SEHNR, CDR2 FQNEAQ (reference sequence). CDR3 length: 14 residues. V shed 5 bases, J shed 3 bases, and the junction held 3 bases outside the gene matches. Written as DNA, the CDR3 is TGTGCCAGCAGCCCGACTAGCGGGATCTACGAGCAGTACTTC. Translated: CASSPTSGIYEQYF.

V gene TRBV9 combines with J gene TRBJ1-3, with TRBD1 matching over 7 bases. Trimming cost V 6 bases and J 3 bases; bases outside gene matches: 6. Germline CDR1 SGDLS, CDR2 YYNGEE. The length of the CDR3 is 14 residues. The CDR3 sequence: CASMAGGRGNTIYF. CDR3 DNA: TGTGCCAGCATGGCAGGGGGACGTGGAAACACCATATATTTT. The whole variable domain, remainder taken from reference TRBV9 and TRBJ1-3, is DSGVTQTPKHLITATGQRVTLRCSPRSGDLSVYWYQQSLDQGLQFLIQYYNGEERAKGNILERFSAQQFPDLHSELNLSSLELGDSALYFCASMAGGRGNTIYFGEGSWLTVV.